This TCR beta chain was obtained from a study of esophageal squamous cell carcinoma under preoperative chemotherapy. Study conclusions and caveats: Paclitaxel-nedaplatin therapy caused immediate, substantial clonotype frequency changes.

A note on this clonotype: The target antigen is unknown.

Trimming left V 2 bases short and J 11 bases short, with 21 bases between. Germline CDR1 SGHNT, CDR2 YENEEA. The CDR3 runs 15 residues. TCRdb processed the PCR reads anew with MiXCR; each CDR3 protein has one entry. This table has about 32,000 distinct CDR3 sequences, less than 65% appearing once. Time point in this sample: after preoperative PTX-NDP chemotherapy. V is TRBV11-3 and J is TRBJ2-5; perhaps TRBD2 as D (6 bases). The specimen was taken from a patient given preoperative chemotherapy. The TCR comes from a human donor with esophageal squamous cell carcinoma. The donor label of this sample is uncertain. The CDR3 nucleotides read TGTGCCAGCAGCTTATCAGGGACTCCCTACAATGAGCAGTACTTC. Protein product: CASSLSGTPYNEQYF.